This T cell receptor beta chain was identified in a study of cytomegalovirus exposure and HLA in healthy donors. Study-level results: As confirmed in vitro, a few CMV-associated chains were specific for CMV antigens.

Of note for this clone: No antigen is known for it.

Each of the donors was a healthy bone marrow donor. PCR was performed using 60 Vbeta and 13 Jbeta primers. Source study methods: In a later analysis, some 80 million unique TCR beta chains included roughly 11 million shared by two or more donors. Only in-frame clones appear in the TCRdb table, and some are missing; sequencing was by immunoSEQ multiplex PCR. V, J and clone size are taken as reported in that table, and D and trimming were inferred from the DNA itself. The sample records over 100,000 clones, 55% to 65% being singletons. This TCR came from a man aged 35 to 55 in good health and CMV-seropositive. The sequenced sample was PBMCs.

CDR3: CASSGLAGGHIQYF. In DNA form, the CDR3 reads TGTGCCAGCAGTGGCCTGGCGGGCGGACACATTCAGTACTTC. V is TRBV25-1 and J is TRBJ2-4; perhaps TRBD2 as D (5 bases). Germline CDR1 is MGHDK and CDR2 is SYGVNS. This CDR3 has 14 residues. The V gene lost 4 bases and the J gene lost 8 bases, with 15 bases spanning the gap.